A selection of T cell receptor beta chains follows, all from one sample in a study of blood T cell repertoires in COVID-19. Data came from immunoSEQ multiplex PCR; TCRdb stores just in-frame clones and leaves some out. The sample yields roughly 240,000 clones, around 82% seen once. The source material was PBMCs or T cells enriched from blood (not recorded which). The origin of the receptors is a middle-aged woman who had been exposed to COVID-19. Each CDR3 is given with its conserved first and last residue. D genes are given only for firm matches. Size is stated for part of the rows, as once, few or many counts, or as a class when the clone is expanded.

j_call,cdr3_length,clone_size,v_call,d_call,cdr3_aa,cdr3_nt
TRBJ1-2,15,-,TRBV2,TRBD1,CASRGTGTRSNGYTF,TGTGCCAGCAGAGGGACAGGGACGCGTAGTAATGGCTACACCTTC
TRBJ1-4,14,-,TRBV10-3,-,CAISESGRGRKLFF,TGTGCCATCAGTGAGTCTGGGCGGGGGCGAAAACTGTTTTTT
TRBJ1-1,13,-,TRBV6-2/TRBV6-3,TRBD1,CASSYTGQTEAFF,TGTGCCAGCAGTTATACGGGACAGACTGAAGCTTTCTTT
TRBJ1-5,13,-,TRBV2,-,CASSAERAQPQHF,TGTGCCAGCAGTGCTGAGAGGGCACAGCCCCAGCATTTT
TRBJ1-2,14,-,TRBV19,-,CASSTRGLDYGYTF,TGTGCCAGTAGTACAAGAGGGCTGGACTATGGCTACACCTTC
TRBJ2-1,14,-,TRBV10-1,TRBD1,CATPKQGAYYEQFF,TGCGCCACCCCCAAACAGGGGGCCTACTATGAGCAGTTCTTC
TRBJ1-2,13,few,TRBV5-1,TRBD1,CASRYQGDYGYTF,TGCGCCAGCAGATATCAGGGGGACTATGGCTACACCTTC
TRBJ1-5,13,-,TRBV4-1,-,CASSQAVNQPQHF,TGCGCCAGCAGCCAAGCGGTCAATCAGCCCCAGCATTTT
TRBJ1-3,13,-,TRBV30,-,CAWTGNSGNTIYF,TGTGCCTGGACAGGGAACTCTGGAAACACCATATATTTT
TRBJ1-2,15,-,TRBV9,TRBD1,CASSVSLGGEYGYTF,TGTGCCAGCAGCGTCTCTTTAGGGGGCGAATATGGCTACACCTTC
TRBJ1-1,15,once,TRBV25-1,-,CATQQRGGGETEAFF,TGTGCCACCCAGCAAAGGGGGGGCGGTGAGACTGAAGCTTTCTTT
TRBJ1-1,13,-,TRBV30,-,CAWTLNQNTEAFF,TGTGCCTGGACACTAAATCAGAACACTGAAGCTTTCTTT
TRBJ2-3,15,-,TRBV29-1,TRBD2,CSVFTTSGGTDTQYF,TGCAGCGTCTTTACGACTAGCGGGGGGACAGATACGCAGTATTTT
TRBJ2-7,12,-,TRBV6-5,-,CASKNTGDEQYF,TGTGCCAGCAAGAACACGGGGGACGAGCAGTACTTC
TRBJ2-7,13,-,TRBV28,-,CASRTLSAYEQYF,TGTGCCAGCAGGACTCTGAGCGCCTACGAGCAGTACTTC
TRBJ1-1,15,many,TRBV9,-,CASSVVDSSNTEAFF,TGTGCCAGCAGCGTAGTTGACAGCTCGAACACTGAAGCTTTCTTT
TRBJ2-7,14,-,TRBV6-5,-,CASGWGDDSYEQYF,TGTGCCAGCGGCTGGGGGGACGACTCCTACGAGCAGTACTTC
TRBJ2-7,13,-,TRBV28,TRBD2,CASMSGTTYEQYF,TGTGCCAGCATGAGCGGGACCACCTACGAGCAGTACTTC
TRBJ2-1,15,once,TRBV24-1,TRBD1,CATSDPGQGSGEQFF,TGTGCCACCAGTGACCCCGGACAGGGGAGCGGTGAGCAGTTCTTC
TRBJ2-1,17,-,TRBV9,TRBD2,CASSVADLAGGDNEQFF,TGTGCCAGCAGCGTAGCCGACCTAGCGGGGGGTGACAATGAGCAGTTCTTC
TRBJ1-5,15,few,TRBV5-8,-,CASSSLGLKNQPQHF,TGTGCCAGCAGCTCCTTGGGACTTAAGAATCAGCCCCAGCATTTT
TRBJ2-2,15,-,TRBV11-3,TRBD2,CASSSGGAYTGELFF,TGTGCCAGCAGCAGCGGGGGGGCGTACACCGGGGAGCTGTTTTTT
TRBJ2-1,13,-,TRBV5-4,-,CASSYDLYNEQFF,TGTGCCAGCAGTTACGACTTGTACAATGAGCAGTTCTTC
TRBJ1-5,14,-,TRBV3-1/TRBV3-2,TRBD1,CASSQGSGGQPQHF,TGTGCCAGCAGCCAAGGGTCAGGGGGTCAGCCCCAGCATTTT
TRBJ2-1,16,-,TRBV7-3,-,CASSLTGQGLYNEQFF,TGTGCCAGCAGCTTAACAGGGCAGGGCCTCTACAATGAGCAGTTCTTC
TRBJ2-3,16,once,TRBV19,TRBD2,CASSMFPAGSGDTQYF,TGTGCCAGTAGTATGTTCCCAGCGGGGAGTGGAGATACGCAGTATTTT
TRBJ2-7,15,-,TRBV30,-,CAWSVSDGLLYEQYF,TGTGCCTGGAGTGTTAGCGACGGACTCCTCTACGAGCAGTACTTC
TRBJ2-7,15,-,TRBV16,TRBD1,CASSLRQGTSYEQYF,TGTGCCAGCAGCCTCCGACAGGGGACGTCTTACGAGCAGTACTTC
TRBJ1-1,15,-,TRBV28,TRBD1,CASSPLGQGLNEAFF,TGTGCCAGCAGCCCCCTCGGACAGGGACTAAACGAAGCTTTCTTT
TRBJ2-7,13,-,TRBV7-9,TRBD1,CASSLETGALPAF,TGTGCCAGCAGCTTAGAGACAGGGGCTCTCCCAGCTTTC
TRBJ2-1,13,once,TRBV7-9,TRBD2,CAILAATYNEQFF,TGTGCCATCCTAGCGGCGACCTACAATGAGCAGTTCTTC
TRBJ2-3,15,-,TRBV30,-,CAWSVGRFNTDTQYF,TGTGCCTGGAGTGTTGGGCGTTTTAACACAGATACGCAGTATTTT
TRBJ1-5,14,-,TRBV2,-,CASSRMQGNQPQHF,TGTGCCAGCAGTAGGATGCAGGGTAATCAGCCCCAGCATTTT
TRBJ1-2,16,-,TRBV5-1,-,CASSSRSLSPDGGYTF,TGCGCCAGCAGCTCTAGATCTCTGTCTCCCGACGGTGGCTACACCTTC
TRBJ1-1,16,-,TRBV28,-,CASSLGAGLLNTEAFF,TGTGCCAGCAGTTTAGGGGCAGGGCTTTTGAACACTGAAGCTTTCTTT
TRBJ2-3,16,-,TRBV11-2,-,CASSLEGTSLTDTQYF,TGTGCCAGCAGCTTAGAGGGCACCAGTCTCACAGATACGCAGTATTTT
TRBJ2-7,15,-,TRBV14,TRBD2,CASSQDVLAGDEQYF,TGTGCCAGCAGCCAAGATGTACTAGCGGGGGACGAGCAGTACTTC
TRBJ2-7,14,-,TRBV3-1/TRBV3-2,-,CASSRAGGSYEQYF,TGTGCCAGCAGCCGGGCAGGGGGGTCCTACGAGCAGTACTTC
TRBJ1-4,17,few,TRBV18,-,CASSPQVTFTTNEKLFF,TGTGCCAGCTCCCCCCAGGTGACATTCACAACTAATGAAAAACTGTTTTTT
TRBJ1-4,14,-,TRBV7-2,-,CASSLVGGNEKLFF,TGTGCCAGCAGCTTAGTAGGGGGTAATGAAAAACTGTTTTTT
TRBJ1-5,10,-,TRBV28,-,CATGGQPQHF,TGTGCCACAGGTGGACAGCCCCAGCATTTT
TRBJ2-5,17,-,TRBV7-9,-,CASSSQFTSGVGETQYF,TGTGCCAGCAGCTCCCAGTTTACGTCCGGGGTAGGAGAGACCCAGTACTTC
TRBJ1-2,14,-,TRBV6-6,-,CASTPLGHSYGYTF,TGTGCCAGCACCCCCCTGGGACACAGCTATGGCTACACCTTC
TRBJ1-1,13,-,TRBV5-1,-,CASSFGESTEAFF,TGCGCCAGCAGCTTCGGTGAAAGCACTGAAGCTTTCTTT
TRBJ2-3,18,-,TRBV7-8,TRBD2,CASSPAGGALMLTDTQYF,TGTGCCAGCAGCCCCGCCGGGGGGGCCCTGATGTTGACAGATACGCAGTATTTT
TRBJ1-2,13,-,TRBV11-2,-,CASSLMRNYGYTF,TGTGCCAGCAGCTTAATGCGGAACTATGGCTACACCTTC
TRBJ2-2,14,once,TRBV2,TRBD1,CASRGTGGPGELFF,TGTGCCAGCAGAGGGACAGGGGGCCCCGGGGAGCTGTTTTTT
TRBJ1-2,13,-,TRBV10-3,-,CAIFWVGAGGYTF,TGTGCCATCTTTTGGGTGGGAGCTGGTGGCTACACCTTC
TRBJ1-6,16,many,TRBV14,TRBD1,CASSHAGTGAFSPLHF,TGTGCCAGCAGCCATGCCGGGACAGGGGCTTTTTCACCCCTCCACTTT
TRBJ2-7,15,-,TRBV2,-,CASSGATQGSYEQYF,TGTGCCAGCAGTGGGGCCACCCAAGGCTCCTACGAGCAGTACTTC
TRBJ2-1,15,few,TRBV5-4,TRBD2,CASSFQRGDYNEQFF,TGTGCCAGCAGCTTCCAGCGGGGGGACTACAATGAGCAGTTCTTC
TRBJ1-1,17,-,TRBV5-6,TRBD1,CASSLGRGDRVNTEAFF,TGTGCCAGCAGCTTGGGCAGGGGGGACAGGGTGAACACTGAAGCTTTCTTT
TRBJ2-3,15,-,TRBV6-6,-,CASRSSGSSTDTQYF,TGTGCCAGCCGTAGTAGCGGCTCTAGCACAGATACGCAGTATTTT
TRBJ2-7,15,-,TRBV5-4,-,CASSPGQIRGSEQYF,TGTGCCAGCAGCCCGGGACAAATTCGGGGCTCCGAGCAGTACTTC
TRBJ2-1,15,-,TRBV6-2/TRBV6-3,TRBD2,CASSTAGVIGNEQFF,TGTGCCAGCAGTACAGCGGGGGTAATAGGGAATGAGCAGTTCTTC
TRBJ1-2,11,once,TRBV5-1,-,CAGWAGSGYTF,TGCGCCGGCTGGGCTGGGTCCGGCTACACCTTC